This paragraph reports one TCR beta chain. The record originates from a study of blood T cell repertoires in COVID-19. The CDR3 extends over 13 amino acids. Trimming took 4 bases from V and 8 from J; bases not matched to a gene: 7. Germline CDR1 is SGHTA and CDR2 is FQGNSA. Libraries were prepared by immunoSEQ multiplex PCR; TCRdb keeps only in-frame clonotypes and omits some of them. This table holds about 170,000 clones, roughly 80% found once. The chain recombines TRBV7-2 with TRBJ1-2; 7 positions match TRBD1. Sequencing was done on a sample of peripheral blood. The receptor's source is a woman aged 70-85 years with acute or convalescent COVID-19. The CDR3 sequence: CASSSPPRGGYTF. The CDR3 nucleotides are TGTGCCAGCAGCTCCCCCCCCAGGGGGGGCTACACCTTC.